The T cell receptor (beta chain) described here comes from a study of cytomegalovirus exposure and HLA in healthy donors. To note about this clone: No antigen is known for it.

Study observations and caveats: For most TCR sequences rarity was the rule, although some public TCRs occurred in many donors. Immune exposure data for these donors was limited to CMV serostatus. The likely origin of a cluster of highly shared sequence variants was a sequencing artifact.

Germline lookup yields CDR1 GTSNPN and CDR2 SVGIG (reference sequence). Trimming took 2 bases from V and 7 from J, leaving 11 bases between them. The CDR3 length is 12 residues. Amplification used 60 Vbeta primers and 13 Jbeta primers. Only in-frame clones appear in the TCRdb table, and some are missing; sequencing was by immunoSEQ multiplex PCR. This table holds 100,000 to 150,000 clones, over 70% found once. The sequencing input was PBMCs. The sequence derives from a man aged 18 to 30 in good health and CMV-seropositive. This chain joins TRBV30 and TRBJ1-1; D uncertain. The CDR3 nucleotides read TGTGCCTGGAGTAGATCTGGCAGTGAAGCTTTCTTT. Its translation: CAWSRSGSEAFF.